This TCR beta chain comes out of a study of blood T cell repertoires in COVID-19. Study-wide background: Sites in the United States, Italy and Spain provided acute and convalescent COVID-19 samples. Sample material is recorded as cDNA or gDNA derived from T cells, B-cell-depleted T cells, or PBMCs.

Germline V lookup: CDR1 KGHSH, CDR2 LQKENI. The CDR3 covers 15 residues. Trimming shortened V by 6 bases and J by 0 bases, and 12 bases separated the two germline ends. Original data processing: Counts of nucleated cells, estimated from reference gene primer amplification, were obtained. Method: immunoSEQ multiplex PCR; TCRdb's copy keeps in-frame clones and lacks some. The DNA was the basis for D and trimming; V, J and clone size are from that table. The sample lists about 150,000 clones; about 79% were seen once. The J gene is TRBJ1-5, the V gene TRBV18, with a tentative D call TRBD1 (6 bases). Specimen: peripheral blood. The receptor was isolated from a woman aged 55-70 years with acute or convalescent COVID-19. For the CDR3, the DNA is TGTGCCAGCTCTTCGACAGGAGATAGCAATCAGCCCCAGCATTTT. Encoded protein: CASSSTGDSNQPQHF. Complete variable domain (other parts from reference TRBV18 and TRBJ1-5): NAGVMQNPRHLVRRRGQEARLRCSPMKGHSHVYWYRQLPEEGLKFMVYLQKENIIDESGMPKERFSAEFPKEGPSILRIQQVVRGDSAAYFCASSSTGDSNQPQHFGDGTRLSIL.